Following are 15 T cell receptor beta chains from one sample sequenced in a study of control samples from healthy donors and cancer patients. Libraries were prepared by immunoSEQ multiplex PCR; TCRdb keeps only in-frame clonotypes and omits some of them. Of about 150,000 clones in the sample, 93% are singletons; the top ten hold roughly 5.5%. The sample was blood. All receptors derive from a man younger than 35 in good health.

Here the CDR3 reads CASSHYDRGDEQFF. In nucleotides, the CDR3 is TGCGCCAGCAGCCATTACGACAGGGGTGATGAGCAGTTCTTC. This chain joins TRBV4-1 and TRBJ2-1, with 8 bases matching TRBD1. CDR1 and CDR2 from the germline V gene are MGHRA and YSYEKL. J lost 8 bases, V lost 3 bases, and 6 bases had no gene match. The CDR3 is 14 residues long.

The chain links TRBV6-2 or TRBV6-3 to TRBJ1-2; D is uncertain. The germline V and J ends were trimmed by 5 bases and 4 bases, with 11 bases remaining between them. Germline CDR1 and CDR2: MNHEY and SVGEGT. CDR3 length: 13 residues. The CDR3 is CASSAGVIYGYTF. The CDR3 nucleotides are TGTGCCAGCAGTGCGGGAGTCATCTATGGCTACACCTTC.

This clone appeared once. The CDR3 sequence is CASPGQDPVVYF. CDR3 DNA sequence: TGTGCCTCGCCGGGACAGGACCCCGTGGTGTACTTC. The chain has TRBV27 and TRBJ2-7, with 8 nucleotides matching TRBD1. With V trimmed by 11 bases and J by 12 bases, 15 bases remained unmatched. Germline assignment: CDR1 MNHEY and CDR2 SMNVEV (reference sequence). CDR3 size: 12 residues.

The rearrangement joins TRBV5-4 to TRBJ2-7; D is possibly TRBD2 (5 bases). This CDR3 region has 13 residues. In germline, CDR1 is SGHNT, CDR2 YYREEE (reference sequence). Deletions cut 7 bases from V and 4 bases from J, with 15 bases between. In nucleotides, the CDR3 is TGTGCCAGCGCCGGAAGCCCGGGGTACGAGCAGTACTTC. Amino acid sequence: CASAGSPGYEQYF.

The chain couples TRBV27 to TRBJ2-1, with TRBD1 as a possible D gene (5 bases). Trimming removed 6 bases at V and 5 bases at J, with 20 bases between. The CDR3 covers 16 residues. Germline V gene lookup returns CDR1 MNHEY and CDR2 SMNVEV (reference sequence). The CDR3 bases are TGTGCCAGCAGCACCCAACTCAGGGAAATCAACAATGAGCAGTTCTTC. This sequence encodes CASSTQLREINNEQFF.

The V call is TRBV5-1, the J call TRBJ2-1; D is possibly TRBD2 (6 bases). Germline values: CDR1 SGHRS, CDR2 YFSETQ. V dropped 4 bases and J dropped 8 bases, with 16 bases sitting between them. The CDR3 sequence is 14 residues long. As DNA, the CDR3 is TGCGCCAGCAGCAAGTGGGGAGGTCAGGATGAGCAGTTCTTC. Residues: CASSKWGGQDEQFF.

This chain links TRBV11-2 with TRBJ2-3; 9 bases line up with TRBD2. The CDR3 runs 17 residues. The V and J ends lost 5 bases and 2 bases, in that order; junction bases with no gene match: 11. Germline CDR1 reads SGHAT; CDR2 reads FQNNGV. Written as DNA, the CDR3 is TGTGCCAGCAGCCAAGTAGGTAGCGGGGGCCTCACAGATACGCAGTATTTT. It translates to CASSQVGSGGLTDTQYF.

This clone showed up just once. The V call is TRBV5-4, the J call TRBJ1-2; D is undetermined. V was cut by 1 base and J by 5 bases, with 9 bases left in between. Germline-derived CDR1 and CDR2 are SGHNT and YYREEE (reference sequence). The CDR3 consists of 13 residues. The CDR3 region is CASSLFSNYGYTF. The CDR3 region has the DNA TGTGCCAGCAGCTTGTTCTCGAATTATGGCTACACCTTC.

The rearrangement links TRBV6-5 to TRBJ1-1; 10 bases match TRBD1. Germline lookup yields CDR1 MNHEY and CDR2 SVGAGI. J was trimmed by 0 bases and V by 4 bases; bases with no gene match: 5. This CDR3 is built from 16 residues. The CDR3 nucleotides read TGTGCCAGCAGTTCTCGGGACAGGGGACTGAACACTGAAGCTTTCTTT. Translated: CASSSRDRGLNTEAFF.

V usage is TRBV5-6 and J usage is TRBJ1-1, with 9 bases that match TRBD1. J gave up 6 bases and V 3 bases, and 3 bases lay outside the gene matches. Germline CDR1 reads SGHDT; CDR2 reads YYEEEE. CDR3 length: 13 amino acids. CDR3 sequence (DNA): TGTGCCAGCAGCTGGACAGGGGCTCCTGAAGCTTTCTTT. This sequence encodes CASSWTGAPEAFF.

The gene calls are TRBV6-5 and TRBJ1-1, with D maybe TRBD1 (6 bases). Trimming cost V 4 bases and J 4 bases, with 13 bases left between them. The CDR3 is 14 residues long. The V gene's germline CDR1 is MNHEY and CDR2 SVGAGI. CDR3 sequence (DNA): TGTGCCAGCAGTTCGGGGGCGCGGGGCACTGAAGCTTTCTTT. Its protein product is CASSSGARGTEAFF.

V gene TRBV7-2 combines with J gene TRBJ1-3, with D possibly matching TRBD1 (5 bases). There are 14 residues in the CDR3. V was shortened by 5 bases and J by 3 bases, with 11 bases between the two germline ends. Germline V gene lookup returns CDR1 SGHTA and CDR2 FQGNSA. The CDR3 is CASSKDIFGNTIYF. The CDR3 DNA sequence: TGTGCCAGCAGCAAGGACATATTTGGAAACACCATATATTTT.

V is TRBV5-6 and J is TRBJ1-1; tentative D call: TRBD1 (6 bases). The germline gives CDR1 SGHDT, CDR2 YYEEEE. Trimming shortened V by 2 bases and J by 6 bases, and 20 bases separated the two germline ends. The length of the CDR3 is 16 residues. The CDR3 coding sequence is TGTGCCAGCAGCTTCTTTTCGACGGGGACAAGGGCTGAAGCTTTCTTT. Translated: CASSFFSTGTRAEAFF. Looking up the rest from reference TRBV5-6 and TRBJ1-1 gives the full variable domain: DAGVTQSPTHLIKTRGQQVTLRCSPKSGHDTVSWYQQALGQGPQFIFQYYEEEERQRGNFPDRFSGHQFPNYSSELNVNALLLGDSALYLCASSFFSTGTRAEAFFGQGTRLTVV.

Here the CDR3 DNA reads TGCAGCGTTGAAGAACGTGTTGGCTACACCTTC. Translated, it gives CSVEERVGYTF. The chain is built from TRBV29-1 and TRBJ1-2; unclear D gene. CDR1 and CDR2 from the germline V gene are SQVTM and ANQGSEA. Trimming removed 0 bases from V and 7 bases from J, with 6 bases in between. This CDR3 has 11 amino acids.

The gene calls are TRBV10-3 and TRBJ1-2, with D tentatively TRBD1 (5 bases). Trimming shortened V by 10 bases and J by 8 bases, and 20 bases separated the two germline ends. Germline CDR1 reads ENHRY; CDR2 reads SYGVKD. This CDR3 comprises 13 residues. DNA of the CDR3: TGTGCCACCCAGGGACCCGGGGCTGAGGGCTACACCTTC. Its protein product is CATQGPGAEGYTF.